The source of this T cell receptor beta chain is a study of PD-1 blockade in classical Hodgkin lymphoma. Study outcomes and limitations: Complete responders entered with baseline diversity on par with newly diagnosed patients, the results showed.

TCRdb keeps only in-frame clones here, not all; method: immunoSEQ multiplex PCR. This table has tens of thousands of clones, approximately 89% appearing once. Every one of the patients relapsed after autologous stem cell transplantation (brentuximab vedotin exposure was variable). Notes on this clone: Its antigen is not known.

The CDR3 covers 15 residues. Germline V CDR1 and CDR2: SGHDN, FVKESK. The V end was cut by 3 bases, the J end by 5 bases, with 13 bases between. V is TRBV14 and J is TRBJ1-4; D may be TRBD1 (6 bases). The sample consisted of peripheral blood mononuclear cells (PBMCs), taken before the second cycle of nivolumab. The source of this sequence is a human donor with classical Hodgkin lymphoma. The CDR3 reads CASSHLQGSNEKLFF. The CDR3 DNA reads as TGTGCCAGCAGCCATCTACAGGGTTCGAATGAAAAACTGTTTTTT.